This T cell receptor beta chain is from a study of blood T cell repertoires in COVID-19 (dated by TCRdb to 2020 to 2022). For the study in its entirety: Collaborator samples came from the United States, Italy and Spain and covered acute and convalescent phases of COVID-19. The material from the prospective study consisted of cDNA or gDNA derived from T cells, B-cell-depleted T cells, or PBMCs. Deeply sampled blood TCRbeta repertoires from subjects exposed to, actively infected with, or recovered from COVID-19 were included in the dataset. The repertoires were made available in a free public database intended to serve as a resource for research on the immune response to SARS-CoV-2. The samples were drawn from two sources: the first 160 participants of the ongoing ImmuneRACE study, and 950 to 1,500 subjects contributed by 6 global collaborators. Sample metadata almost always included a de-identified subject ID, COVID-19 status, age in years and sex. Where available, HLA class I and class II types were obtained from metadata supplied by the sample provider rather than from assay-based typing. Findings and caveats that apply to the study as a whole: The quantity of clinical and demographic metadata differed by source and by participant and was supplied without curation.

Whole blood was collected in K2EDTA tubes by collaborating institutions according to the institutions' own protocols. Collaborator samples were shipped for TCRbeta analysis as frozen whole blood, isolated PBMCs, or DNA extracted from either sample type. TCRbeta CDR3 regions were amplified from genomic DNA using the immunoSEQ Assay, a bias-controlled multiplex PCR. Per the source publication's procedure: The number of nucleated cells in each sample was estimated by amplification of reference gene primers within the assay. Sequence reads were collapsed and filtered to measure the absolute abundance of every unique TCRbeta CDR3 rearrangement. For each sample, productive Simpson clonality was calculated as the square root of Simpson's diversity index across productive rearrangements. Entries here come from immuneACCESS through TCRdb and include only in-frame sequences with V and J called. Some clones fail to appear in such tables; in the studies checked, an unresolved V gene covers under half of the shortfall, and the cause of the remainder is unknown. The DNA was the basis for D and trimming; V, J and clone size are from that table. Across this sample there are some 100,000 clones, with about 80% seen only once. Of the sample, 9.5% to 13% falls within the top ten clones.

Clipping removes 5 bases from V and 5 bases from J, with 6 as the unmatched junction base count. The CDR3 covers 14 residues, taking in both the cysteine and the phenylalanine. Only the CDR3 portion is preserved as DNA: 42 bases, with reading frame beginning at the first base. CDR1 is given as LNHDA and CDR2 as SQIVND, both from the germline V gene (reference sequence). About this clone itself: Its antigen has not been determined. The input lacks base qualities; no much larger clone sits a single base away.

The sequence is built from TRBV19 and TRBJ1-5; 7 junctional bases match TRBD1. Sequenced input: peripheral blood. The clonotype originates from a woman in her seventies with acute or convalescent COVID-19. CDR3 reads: CASSYRQGDQPQHF. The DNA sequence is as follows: TGTGCCAGTAGTTACAGACAGGGCGATCAGCCCCAGCATTTT.